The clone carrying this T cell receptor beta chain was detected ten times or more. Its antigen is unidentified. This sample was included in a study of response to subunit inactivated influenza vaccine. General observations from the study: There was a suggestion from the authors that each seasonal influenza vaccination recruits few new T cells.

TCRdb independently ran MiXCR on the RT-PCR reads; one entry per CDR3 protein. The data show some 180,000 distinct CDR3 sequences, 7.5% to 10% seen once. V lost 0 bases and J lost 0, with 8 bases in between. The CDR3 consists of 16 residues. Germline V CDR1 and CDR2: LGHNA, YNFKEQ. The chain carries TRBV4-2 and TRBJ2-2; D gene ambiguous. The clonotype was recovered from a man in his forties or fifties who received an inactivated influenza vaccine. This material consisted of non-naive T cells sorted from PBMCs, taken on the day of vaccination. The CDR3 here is CASSQEAGTNTGELFF. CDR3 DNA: TGTGCCAGCAGCCAAGAGGCAGGAACGAACACCGGGGAGCTGTTTTTT.